The entry below gives a single T cell receptor beta chain sequence along with its context. Its antigen is as yet unknown. The V gene's germline CDR1 is SNHLY and CDR2 FYNNEI. The CDR3 covers 17 residues. V shed 2 bases, J shed 3 bases, and the junction held 5 bases outside the gene matches. The repertoire was sequenced with immunoSEQ multiplex PCR; TCRdb's copy has only in-frame clones and lacks some. The table lists about 1,800,000 clones, about 95% of them singletons. This entry belongs to a study of shared clonotypes between healthy human individuals. At the level of the study: A couple of women and a few men aged 18 to 49 made up the donors. Each donor had three CD4 naive, three CD4 memory, two CD8 naive and one CD8 memory plate.

Regarding the study as a whole: Relative to memory subsets, naive subsets generally showed larger estimated richness. Against clonotypes common to all four donors, non-shared ones had lower generation probabilities.

CD8 cells regarded as naive lacked CD45RO, were positively chosen for CCR7, and omitted terminally differentiated effector memory CD45RA+ cells. The TCR originated in a young man in good health. V gene TRBV2 combines with J gene TRBJ2-2, with TRBD2 matching 11 bases. The sample consisted of naive CD8+ T cells sorted from blood. The CDR3 region is CASSEPWGLADTGELFF. The CDR3 DNA is TGTGCCAGCAGTGAACCCTGGGGACTAGCGGACACCGGGGAGCTGTTTTTT. The variable domain in full, completed from reference TRBV2 and TRBJ2-2, reads EPEVTQTPSHQVTQMGQEVILRCVPISNHLYFYWYRQILGQKVEFLVSFYNNEISEKSEIFDDQFSVERPDGSNFTLKIRSTKLEDSAMYFCASSEPWGLADTGELFFGEGSRLTVL.